This T cell receptor beta chain was captured in a study of CD8+CD57+ T cells in acquired aplastic anemia. Across the study: Quantities of DNA derived from sorted CD4+ and CD8+ cells averaged approximately 3 ug. Study-wide results and limits: With respect to CD8+ Simpson's diversity, patients and controls did not differ significantly.

The CDR3 length is 14 residues. Deletions cut 0 bases from V and 3 bases from J, with 9 bases between. Germline CDR1 LNHNV, CDR2 YYDKDF (reference sequence). This clonotype was detected a few times. Its cognate antigen is unknown. Before being chosen for sequencing, patients had shown CD8+CD57+ cell expansion by flow cytometry. A severe acquired aplastic anemia diagnosis applied to all patients. There was no therapy given to any patient before the blood sampling took place. Genomic DNA, serving as template, underwent TCR beta VDJ and CDR3 profiling. TCRdb re-called the reads through MiXCR, storing one row per CDR3 protein. The table lists about 180,000 distinct CDR3 sequences, 55% to 65% of them singletons.

The gene calls are TRBV15 and TRBJ2-7; D unclear. Sequences were obtained from sorted CD4+, CD8+, or CD8+CD57+ T cells (not recorded which) from PBMCs. This sequence originates from a human donor with aplastic anemia. In DNA form, the CDR3 reads TGTGCCACCAGCAGAGAAGCGACAAGCTACGAGCAGTACTTC. Translated, it gives CATSREATSYEQYF.